The clone carrying this TCR beta chain was seen only a few times. Its matching antigen is unknown. TCRdb fed the 5' RACE reads into MiXCR, producing one record per CDR3 protein. The sample carries approximately 500,000 distinct CDR3 sequences, 10% to 15% recorded once. Germline assignment: CDR1 SGHNT and CDR2 YENEEA. Trimming pared 4 bases from V and 7 bases from J, leaving 11 bases between. The CDR3 is made up of 13 amino acids. This entry belongs to a study of CD8 T cells in ankylosing spondylitis. Whole-study results and caveats: Characteristic, it appeared, of ankylosing spondylitis blood was a TCR beta motif of about eight highly homologous variants.

V gene TRBV11-3 combines with J gene TRBJ2-1, with D uncertain. Sequenced: blood, either unsorted or a sorted T cell fraction (not recorded which). The TCR was taken from a male donor with ankylosing spondylitis. The CDR3 loop is CASSWKGGNEQFF. The CDR3 nucleotides are TGTGCCAGCAGCTGGAAGGGCGGTAATGAGCAGTTCTTC.